Listed below are T cell receptor beta chains from one sample, sequenced in a study of spatial heterogeneity in lung cancer. MiXCR, applied by TCRdb to the 5' RACE reads, yields one record per CDR3 protein. Here the sample spans tens of thousands of distinct CDR3 sequences, approximately 8.9% being singletons. The starting material was PBMCs, obtained at surgery. These receptors were taken from a male donor with early-stage non-small cell lung cancer. CDR3s leave out the opening cysteine and the closing phenylalanine or tryptophan. The order of the fields is V gene, J gene, CDR3 protein.

V gene: TRBV30; J gene: TRBJ2-5; CDR3 protein: AWRLAGGETQY
V gene: TRBV6-5; J gene: TRBJ2-7; CDR3 protein: ASSYGFAYEQY
V gene: TRBV5-6; J gene: TRBJ2-3; CDR3 protein: ASSWDRSTDTQY
V gene: TRBV6-1; J gene: TRBJ2-3; CDR3 protein: ASSEDWAAITDTQY
V gene: TRBV10-3; J gene: TRBJ1-1; CDR3 protein: AIMGLDTEAF
V gene: TRBV28; J gene: TRBJ2-1; CDR3 protein: ASSSRTSGRIPYNEQF
V gene: TRBV12-3/TRBV12-4; J gene: TRBJ2-7; CDR3 protein: ASSLRSPPSEQY
V gene: TRBV29-1; J gene: TRBJ2-3; CDR3 protein: SVDAGTDTQY
V gene: TRBV5-1; J gene: TRBJ2-6; CDR3 protein: ASSQSMLSGANVLT
V gene: TRBV7-6; J gene: TRBJ2-7; CDR3 protein: ASSLGPTASSYEQY
V gene: TRBV20-1; J gene: TRBJ2-1; CDR3 protein: SAIRGEGSYEQF
V gene: TRBV5-1; J gene: TRBJ2-5; CDR3 protein: ASSLVPSETQY
V gene: TRBV27; J gene: TRBJ1-1; CDR3 protein: ASNQLGGNTEAF
V gene: TRBV7-2; J gene: TRBJ1-4; CDR3 protein: ASSLGQGTNEKLF
V gene: TRBV20-1; J gene: TRBJ2-5; CDR3 protein: SARETSVWTQY
V gene: TRBV7-2; J gene: TRBJ2-1; CDR3 protein: ASRPVGTGPISGSYNEQF
V gene: TRBV5-1; J gene: TRBJ2-1; CDR3 protein: ASSLQHNEQF
V gene: TRBV5-4; J gene: TRBJ2-2; CDR3 protein: ASSITGTANTGELF
V gene: TRBV6-5; J gene: TRBJ2-7; CDR3 protein: ASSYSQGWSEQY
V gene: TRBV10-1; J gene: TRBJ2-2; CDR3 protein: ASSDPGGTGELF
V gene: TRBV21-1; J gene: TRBJ2-5; CDR3 protein: ASRDRDRGFQETQY
V gene: TRBV24-1; J gene: TRBJ2-1; CDR3 protein: ATSAYGLAGEQF
V gene: TRBV6-5; J gene: TRBJ2-4; CDR3 protein: ASRVSGGAKNIQY
V gene: TRBV5-1; J gene: TRBJ1-1; CDR3 protein: ASSRGGTGGSGTEAF
V gene: TRBV15; J gene: TRBJ2-7; CDR3 protein: ATQPRQRGPVYEQY
V gene: TRBV18; J gene: TRBJ2-5; CDR3 protein: ASSPDRGQTQY
V gene: TRBV29-1; J gene: TRBJ2-2; CDR3 protein: SGQGTPNTGELF
V gene: TRBV28; J gene: TRBJ2-2; CDR3 protein: ASSASPGELF
V gene: TRBV11-1; J gene: TRBJ2-3; CDR3 protein: ASSLDVASGGSDTQY
V gene: TRBV20-1; J gene: TRBJ2-1; CDR3 protein: SARDSEGISGRGYNEQF
V gene: TRBV11-2; J gene: TRBJ2-3; CDR3 protein: ASSSFWTSGSATDTQY
V gene: TRBV30; J gene: TRBJ2-1; CDR3 protein: AWSSTEDGGSYNEQF
V gene: TRBV5-1; J gene: TRBJ2-3; CDR3 protein: ASSLIDTDTQY
V gene: TRBV20-1; J gene: TRBJ2-7; CDR3 protein: SARGGQAYEQY
V gene: TRBV7-9; J gene: TRBJ1-1; CDR3 protein: ASSLRGPEAF
V gene: TRBV19; J gene: TRBJ1-5; CDR3 protein: ASSPIASRQPQH
V gene: TRBV6-2/TRBV6-3; J gene: TRBJ2-7; CDR3 protein: ASSYRASSYEQY
V gene: TRBV21-1; J gene: TRBJ1-6; CDR3 protein: ASSLGLFKLDSPLH
V gene: TRBV5-6; J gene: TRBJ2-7; CDR3 protein: ASSRIILRDTRPYEQY
V gene: TRBV27; J gene: TRBJ2-7; CDR3 protein: ASSLSPGLAYEQY
V gene: TRBV10-3; J gene: TRBJ2-3; CDR3 protein: AISQGTSGGSDTQY
V gene: TRBV9; J gene: TRBJ2-7; CDR3 protein: ASSAASGLNYEQY
V gene: TRBV11-2; J gene: TRBJ1-1; CDR3 protein: ASSFRTGWSTEAF
V gene: TRBV20-1; J gene: TRBJ2-2; CDR3 protein: SADRDTGELF
V gene: TRBV2; J gene: TRBJ1-5; CDR3 protein: ASRGQGSNQPQH
V gene: TRBV21-1; J gene: TRBJ1-5; CDR3 protein: ASSVKREETNQPQH
V gene: TRBV2; J gene: TRBJ1-1; CDR3 protein: ASSEQGALNTEAF
V gene: TRBV5-6; J gene: TRBJ2-3; CDR3 protein: ASSPGTSGGYADTQY
V gene: TRBV20-1; J gene: TRBJ2-2; CDR3 protein: SARDISHTGELF
V gene: TRBV20-1; J gene: TRBJ2-3; CDR3 protein: SASDGSTDTQY
V gene: TRBV11-2; J gene: TRBJ1-4; CDR3 protein: ASSYNSGQGLGTANEKLF
V gene: TRBV20-1; J gene: TRBJ2-1; CDR3 protein: SAPDPGPSYNEQF
V gene: TRBV29-1; J gene: TRBJ2-6; CDR3 protein: SVKGTSESSGANVLT
V gene: TRBV12-3/TRBV12-4; J gene: TRBJ2-1; CDR3 protein: ASSAGTRGIYNEQF
V gene: TRBV28; J gene: TRBJ2-7; CDR3 protein: ASSFVRGFGEQY
V gene: TRBV2; J gene: TRBJ2-1; CDR3 protein: ASRAGTSGTHEQF
V gene: TRBV5-5; J gene: TRBJ1-6; CDR3 protein: ASSLGGNSPLH
V gene: TRBV20-1; J gene: TRBJ1-2; CDR3 protein: SAIGPGQPYGYT
V gene: TRBV21-1; J gene: TRBJ1-5; CDR3 protein: ASSLGDNQPQH
V gene: TRBV7-2; J gene: TRBJ2-4; CDR3 protein: ASSWDRAKNIQY